This entry features one T cell receptor beta chain sequence. Its antigen is currently unknown. This entry belongs to a study of beta chain features in type 1 diabetes. Study-wide points: With patients and controls alike, PCR might favor shorter templates to an equal degree.

Germline V gives CDR1 DFQATT, CDR2 SNEGSKA (reference sequence). The ends were cut back, 1 base at V and 10 bases at J, with 6 bases in the middle. CDR3 length equals 10 residues. Expressed TCRB transcripts got sequenced, as all isolated RNA was reverse transcribed. Libraries were prepared by immunoSEQ multiplex PCR; TCRdb keeps only in-frame clonotypes and omits some of them. The data contain 810,000 or so clones, roughly 17% of them singletons. The TCR originated in a woman aged 18-29 years in good health. The gene calls are TRBV20-1 and TRBJ2-3, with D possibly matching TRBD1 (5 bases). The sequencing sample was made of naive CD4+ T cells from blood. The CDR3 DNA sequence: TGCAGTGCTAGAGTAGGGGCGCAGTATTTT. It is translated as CSARVGAQYF.